One sample yielded the 26 T cell receptor beta chains listed below, sequenced in a study of T cells in Graves' hyperthyroidism and ophthalmopathy. RNA transcripts served as the template for amplifying TCR beta CDR3 regions. HTBI primers were used for first-round RT-PCR of the TCR CDR3. Each CDR3 protein is one row after TCRdb ran MiXCR on the multiplex PCR reads. The sample has approximately 220,000 distinct CDR3 sequences, roughly 18% seen once. Sequenced: blood. The receptors come from a man in his forties or fifties with Graves' hyperthyroidism.

There are many counts of this clonotype. The rearrangement joins TRBV4-3 to TRBJ2-3, with a tentative D call TRBD2 (6 bases). The V gene's germline CDR1 is LGHNA and CDR2 YSLEER. Trimming removed 1 base at V and 1 base at J, with 9 bases between. The CDR3 length is 15 residues. CDR3 in amino acids: CASSQAKRGTDTQYF. The CDR3 DNA is TGCGCCAGCAGCCAAGCGAAGCGGGGCACAGATACGCAGTATTTT.

This clonotype was observed at least ten times. V and J are TRBV30 and TRBJ2-4; D not certain. The CDR3 length is 15 residues. Germline V gene data show CDR1 as GTSNPN and CDR2 as SVGIG (reference sequence). Between the trimmed V and J ends, which lost 1 base and 0 bases, there was a span of 10 bases. CDR3 bases: TGTGCCTGGAGTGACCGGACGGTAGCCAAAAACATTCAGTACTTC. Its protein is CAWSDRTVAKNIQYF.

In this sample, this clonotype turned up a few times. The chain uses TRBV29-1 and TRBJ2-2; TRBD2 might be the D (7 bases). V gave up 4 bases and J gave up 3 bases, with 12 bases separating them. The germline CDR1 and CDR2 sequences are SQVTM and ANQGSEA. This CDR3 contains 14 residues. CDR3 sequence (DNA): TGCAGCGTTGTAGGGGGGGGCTACACCGGGGAGCTGTTTTTT. It yields the protein CSVVGGGYTGELFF.

This clonotype was picked up many times. The chain carries TRBV14 and TRBJ2-7; TRBD2 matches 13 bases. Germline lookup yields CDR1 SGHDN and CDR2 FVKESK. This CDR3 has 14 amino acids. V lost 7 bases to trimming and J lost 3 bases; unmatched junction nucleotides: 3. The CDR3 DNA sequence: TGTGCCAGCATGCGGACTAGCGGGGGCTACGAGCAGTACTTC. Protein: CASMRTSGGYEQYF.

This clonotype was detected many times. The chain recombines TRBV5-5 with TRBJ2-5; D is unresolved. Germline assignment: CDR1 SGHKS and CDR2 YYEKEE (reference sequence). The CDR3 has 15 residues. V lost 4 bases and J lost 0, with 13 bases in between. The CDR3 region has the DNA TGTGCCAGCAGCCTCGATCCAGGTGACCAAGAGACCCAGTACTTC. Its translation is CASSLDPGDQETQYF.

This clonotype was seen more than once but under ten times. Since a much larger clone is just one base distant, this may be a read error. This chain uses TRBV7-2 with TRBJ1-6; D is unclear. CDR1 and CDR2 (germline): SGHTA, FQGNSA. The CDR3 runs to 13 residues. Between the trimmed V and J ends, which lost 1 base and 9 bases, there was a span of 7 bases. The CDR3 DNA sequence: TGTGCCAGCAGCTTAGGGTTGGCTTCACCCCTCCACTTT. Translated, it gives CASSLGLASPLHF.

With regard to this clonotype: Germline and junction disagree at one end, which may indicate a read error. The CDR3 loop is CASNESGNTEAFF. CDR3 in DNA: TGTGCCAGCAATGAAAGCGGGAACACGGAAGCTTTCTTT. This chain uses TRBV2 with TRBJ1-1, with unresolved D. Per the germline V gene, CDR1 is SNHLY and CDR2 is FYNNEI. This CDR3 has 13 amino acids.

This clonotype showed up many times. This chain links TRBV5-5 with TRBJ1-5, with a possible D match to TRBD1 (6 bases). Per germline, CDR1 SGHKS and CDR2 YYEKEE (reference sequence). The CDR3 totals 15 residues. The germline V and J ends were trimmed by 2 bases and 5 bases, with 14 bases remaining between them. CDR3 protein: CASSFSGGRDQPQHF. The CDR3 region has the DNA TGTGCCAGCAGCTTTTCTGGGGGGCGCGATCAGCCCCAGCATTTT.

The sample holds many counts of this clonotype. The chain employs TRBV7-3 and TRBJ2-3; TRBD2 is a possible D gene (6 bases). CDR1 and CDR2 (germline): SGHTA, FQGTGA. This CDR3 has 16 residues. V was cut by 2 bases and J by 2 bases, with 14 bases left in between. The CDR3, as DNA: TGTGCCAGCAGCTTAGGGCGAAGCGGGCCCACAGATACGCAGTATTTT. Amino acid sequence: CASSLGRSGPTDTQYF.

The rearrangement uses TRBV3-1 and TRBJ2-4; 10 nucleotides agree with TRBD2. J was trimmed by 15 bases and V by 1 base; bases with no gene match: 6. Germline loops: CDR1 LGHDT, CDR2 YNNKEL (reference sequence). CDR3 length: 13 residues. The CDR3 is CASSQVSGGAPYF. DNA of the CDR3: TGTGCCAGCAGCCAAGTAAGCGGGGGGGCACCGTACTTC.

This clonotype was seen at least ten times. This chain connects TRBV6-2 or TRBV6-3 to TRBJ1-5, with D possibly matching TRBD1 (5 bases). V was pared by 3 bases and J by 7 bases, with 7 bases between. The CDR3 is 12 residues long. Germline V gene data show CDR1 as MNHEY and CDR2 as SVGEGT. This CDR3 is CASSYWGQPQHF. CDR3 nucleotides: TGTGCCAGCAGTTATTGGGGGCAGCCCCAGCATTTT.

In this sample, this clonotype turned up many times. The V gene is TRBV28, the J gene TRBJ1-6; TRBD1 might be the D (6 bases). Germline CDR1 MDHEN, CDR2 SYDVKM. Deletions cut 2 bases from V and 7 bases from J, with 18 bases between. The CDR3 has 17 amino acids. The CDR3 DNA reads TGTGCCAGCAGTTTAGGACCGGGGGCTAGGACCAATTCACCCCTCCACTTT. Translating gives CASSLGPGARTNSPLHF. The entire variable domain, with the rest obtained from reference TRBV28 and TRBJ1-6, is as follows: DVKVTQSSRYLVKRTGEKVFLECVQDMDHENMFWYRQDPGLGLRLIYFSYDVKMKEKGDIPEGYSVSREKKERFSLILESASTNQTSMYLCASSLGPGARTNSPLHFGNGTRLTVT.

This sequence joins TRBV20-1 and TRBJ2-5; D perhaps matches TRBD1 (5 bases). CDR1 and CDR2 from the germline V gene are DFQATT and SNEGSKA (reference sequence). The CDR3 sequence is 14 residues long. Trimming pared 3 bases from V and 5 bases from J, leaving 16 bases between. The CDR3 sequence: CSASRQGLGETQYF. The CDR3 nucleotides are TGCAGTGCTAGCCGCCAGGGCCTAGGGGAGACCCAGTACTTC.

This clonotype has more than one count but fewer than ten. The chain carries TRBV4-2 and TRBJ2-2; D remains ambiguous. V was shortened by 0 bases and J by 0 bases, with 5 bases between the two germline ends. The CDR3 is 15 residues long. CDR1 and CDR2 (germline): LGHNA, YNFKEQ. In DNA form, the CDR3 reads TGTGCCAGCAGCCAAGAGGCAGCGAACACCGGGGAGCTGTTTTTT. This codes for CASSQEAANTGELFF.

The rearrangement links TRBV7-9 to TRBJ1-2; D might be TRBD1 (5 bases). In germline, CDR1 is SEHNR, CDR2 FQNEAQ (reference sequence). Deletions cut 4 bases from V and 8 bases from J, with 11 bases between. CDR3 length: 12 amino acids. The CDR3 loop is CASSSGPLGYTF. The CDR3 DNA sequence: TGTGCCAGCAGCTCAGGGCCCTTAGGCTACACCTTC.

Ten or more counts support this clonotype. The CDR3: CSAQGSYNEQFF. In nucleotides, the CDR3 is TGCAGTGCTCAGGGCTCCTACAATGAGCAGTTCTTC. The chain is built from TRBV20-1 and TRBJ2-1; TRBD1 is a possible D gene (5 bases). This CDR3 has 12 amino acids. Trimming stripped 5 bases from V and 0 bases from J, with 5 bases between. Per germline, CDR1 DFQATT and CDR2 SNEGSKA (reference sequence).

This clonotype was found many times. The chain is built from TRBV7-9 and TRBJ2-5; 9 bases line up with TRBD1. The germline V gene has CDR1 SEHNR and CDR2 FQNEAQ (reference sequence). J lost 5 bases, V lost 5 bases, and 3 bases had no gene match. The CDR3 is 13 residues long. CDR3 DNA: TGTGCCAGCAGCATGACAGGGGGGGAGACCCAGTACTTC. This translates into CASSMTGGETQYF.

This clonotype was observed many times. The gene calls are TRBV9 and TRBJ2-3, with 8 bases aligning to TRBD2. The ends lost 3 bases at V and 0 bases at J; junction bases unmatched: 6. This CDR3 contains 16 residues. CDR1 SGDLS and CDR2 YYNGEE come from the germline V gene. CDR3 bases: TGTGCCAGCAGCGCCCGCGGGGGGCCGAGCACAGATACGCAGTATTTT. As protein: CASSARGGPSTDTQYF.

This clonotype showed up just a few times. The J gene is TRBJ2-3, the V gene TRBV7-2; D perhaps matches TRBD1 (5 bases). The CDR3 is 14 residues long. The V gene lost 5 bases and the J gene lost 4 bases, with 13 bases spanning the gap. CDR1 is SGHTA, CDR2 FQGNSA, per germline. The CDR3 spells CASSMAQGADTQYF. Written as DNA, the CDR3 is TGTGCCAGCAGCATGGCCCAGGGTGCAGATACGCAGTATTTT.

This clonotype was counted at least ten times. The V gene is TRBV7-9, the J gene TRBJ2-7; 11 nucleotides agree with TRBD2. The CDR3 is made up of 16 amino acids. The V and J ends lost 4 bases and 2 bases, in that order; junction bases with no gene match: 7. Per germline, CDR1 SEHNR and CDR2 FQNEAQ (reference sequence). This CDR3 reads CASSSQTSGDPYEQYF. In DNA form, the CDR3 reads TGTGCCAGCAGCTCCCAGACTAGCGGGGACCCCTACGAGCAGTACTTC.

The rearrangement links TRBV6-2 or TRBV6-3 to TRBJ1-2; 10 bases map to TRBD1. CDR1 is MNHEY, CDR2 SVGEGT, per germline. The CDR3 length is 16 residues. The ends lost 6 bases at V and 5 bases at J; junction bases unmatched: 12. For the CDR3, the DNA is TGTGCCAGCAGAACCGGGACAGGGGATATTCCTTATGGCTACACCTTC. It is translated as CASRTGTGDIPYGYTF.

The chain carries TRBV5-4 and TRBJ2-3; 12 nucleotides match TRBD2. Germline CDR1 reads SGHNT; CDR2 reads YYREEE (reference sequence). With V trimmed by 2 bases and J by 5 bases, 6 bases remained unmatched. The CDR3 is made up of 16 amino acids. CDR3 nucleotide sequence: TGTGCCAGCAGCTTTCCTAGCGGGGGGGCCGTAGATACGCAGTATTTT. This gives the protein CASSFPSGGAVDTQYF.

This clonotype was seen repeatedly, ten times or more. The chain has TRBV18 and TRBJ1-1; TRBD1 is a possible D gene (5 bases). CDR3 length: 14 amino acids. V lost 3 bases, J lost 3 bases, and 11 bases lay in between. Germline loops: CDR1 KGHSH, CDR2 LQKENI. For the CDR3, the DNA is TGTGCCAGCTCACCTCTCCAGGGAGACACTGAAGCTTTCTTT. The encoded protein is CASSPLQGDTEAFF.

This clonotype has at least ten counts. The chain combines TRBV20-1 with TRBJ1-2; unclear D gene. The CDR3 covers 14 residues. Between the trimmed V and J ends, which lost 3 bases and 4 bases, there was a span of 15 bases. Germline V gives CDR1 DFQATT, CDR2 SNEGSKA (reference sequence). Written as DNA, the CDR3 is TGCAGTGCTAGTTTAGGGAGCCCTGGCTATGGCTACACCTTC. Translation gives CSASLGSPGYGYTF.

The chain combines TRBV5-1 with TRBJ1-1; D is unclear. Trimming took 4 bases from V and 8 from J, leaving 24 bases between them. Looked up from germline, CDR1 is SGHRS and CDR2 is YFSETQ. This CDR3 contains 16 residues. The CDR3 DNA sequence: TGCGCCAGCAGCCTAAATGGGGTTATGGCAGCCGGGGAAGCTTTCTTT. It encodes CASSLNGVMAAGEAFF.

This clonotype was detected many times. The CDR3 DNA sequence: TGCAGTGCTAGCGGACTAGCGGGGGTATCCTACGAGCAGTACTTC. This translates into CSASGLAGVSYEQYF. The rearrangement joins TRBV20-1 to TRBJ2-7, with 13 bases matching TRBD2. Germline V gene data show CDR1 as DFQATT and CDR2 as SNEGSKA (reference sequence). This CDR3 region has 15 residues. The trim removed 3 bases at V and 1 base at J, leaving 3 bases unmatched.